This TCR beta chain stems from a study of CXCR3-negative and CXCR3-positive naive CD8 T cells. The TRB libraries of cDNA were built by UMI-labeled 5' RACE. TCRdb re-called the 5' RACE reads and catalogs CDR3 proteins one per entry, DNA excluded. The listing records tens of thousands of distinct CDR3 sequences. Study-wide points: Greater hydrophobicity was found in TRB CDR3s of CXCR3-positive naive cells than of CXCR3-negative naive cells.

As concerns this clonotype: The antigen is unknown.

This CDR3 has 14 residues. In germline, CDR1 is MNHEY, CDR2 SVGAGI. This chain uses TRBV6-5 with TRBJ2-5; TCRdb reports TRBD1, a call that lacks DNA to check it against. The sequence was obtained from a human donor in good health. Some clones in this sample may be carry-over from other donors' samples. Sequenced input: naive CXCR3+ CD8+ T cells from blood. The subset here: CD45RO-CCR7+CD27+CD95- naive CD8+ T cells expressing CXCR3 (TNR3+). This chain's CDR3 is CASSSPAGQETQYF.